The T cell receptor beta chain under discussion was sequenced for a study of blood T cells in healthy people across ages (dated by TCRdb to between 2015 and 2016). In terms of the full investigation: In model experiments, template switching captured roughly one uniquely barcoded TCR beta cDNA molecule for every two T cells. Two additional independent replicas of 1 million unique cDNA reads from the same blood draw were analyzed for two donors (one aged 18 to 30 and one aged 80 or older). Four age groups were formed from the donors: young (average approximately 16 years), middle-aged (approximately 41), aged (about 62) and long-lived (less than 85). To track age-related changes in TCR beta repertoire diversity, the study relied on deep sequencing normalized with unique cDNA molecular identifiers. To avoid experimental bias, donors of different ages were distributed randomly across sequencing lanes. Beyond this particular receptor, the publication reports: Donor CMV infection status was unknown, potentially confounding age-related changes in expanded clonotypes. Estimates of total diversity based on one million sequenced T cells were regarded as lower bounds and as underestimates. The long-lived group showed more naive CD4+ T cells, fewer expanded clones and increased TCR diversity than the aged group, suggesting age selection. A strong correlation was found between observed TCR beta diversity and the percentage of naive T cells measured by flow cytometry. Since profiling was done on bulk unsorted PBMCs, naive and antigen-experienced compartments could not be conclusively compared. Observed TCR beta diversity per million T cells fell roughly linearly with age, and a significant reduction was already apparent by age around 36.

The library came from 5' RACE. Sequencing instrument: Illumina HiSeq 2500. A second about 7 to 12 cycle PCR used a sample-barcoded 5' primer and a J-beta primer mix. Each TCR beta cDNA molecule received a unique molecular identifier from a template-switch 5' adaptor carrying 12 random nucleotides. At least 2.5 million CDR3-containing paired-end reads were obtained from each sample. First-strand cDNA synthesis was performed from all RNA using the Mint cDNA synthesis kit, with priming by a TRBC-specific oligonucleotide. After uracil-DNA glycosylase treatment, a first 18-cycle PCR used universal primers M1SS and BC2_uni_R on all cDNA. As for the original processing: Each sample was normalized by randomly selecting 1 million high-quality reads, each carrying a distinct molecular identifier. Reads sharing molecular identifiers were discarded rather than binned into consensus sequences. MiTCR, with a Q25 quality threshold and the strictest error-elimination algorithm, was used for CDR3 identification, clonotype clustering and error correction. A nonparametric unseen species model with Euler transformation was used to estimate a lower bound on total TCR beta diversity. TCRdb took the public reads, trimmed them with fastp at Q25, ran MiXCR for clone calling and kept in-frame beta chains. CDR3 protein sequences are deduplicated, and each keeps its most common genes and DNA. TCRdb assigned the V and J calls; the authors' analysis was not used. The sample table lists over 1.5 million distinct CDR3 sequences, less than 50% of them with a count of one. The ten largest account for about 2.1% of the sample.

A note on this clonotype: Which antigen it targets is not known. Base quality data are lacking; no much larger clone is found one base away.

The donors were around 39 Caucasian individuals from Russia, aged roughly 6 to 100 years, who were systemically healthy. Each donor gave 8 to 10 milliliters of peripheral blood, drawn into EDTA-treated Vacutainer tubes. Ficoll-Paque density-gradient centrifugation was used to isolate PBMCs, with at least 7 million per sample. Trizol reagent was used to extract total RNA from the PBMCs, yielding at least 5 micrograms per sample. Naive CD45RAhigh/CD27high T cell percentages were measured by flow cytometry on a PBMC aliquot from every donor. Measured from the cysteine to the phenylalanine, the CDR3 is 16 residues long. Only the CDR3 DNA is retained, 48 bases long and in frame from the first base. CDR1 and CDR2, looked up from the germline V gene, are SGHTA and FQGNSA. For this chain, trimming is 2 bases at the V end and 7 bases at the J end, and the number of junction bases without a gene match is 11.

The rearranged segments are TRBV7-2 and TRBJ2-7; the junction holds 10 bases that match TRBD2. The sequenced material came from blood. The TCR originated in a woman in her thirties or forties in good health. The DNA sequence is as follows: TGTGCCAGCAGCTTATCGGCTAGCGGGGGTTACAATGAGCAGTACTTC. Translation gives CASSLSASGGYNEQYF.